A single sample gave rise to the 10 T cell receptor beta chains below, sequenced in a study of shared clonotypes between healthy human individuals. Sequencing used immunoSEQ multiplex PCR; TCRdb keeps in-frame clones, though not all of them. The sample shows millions of clones, around nine tenths of them seen only once. The sequencing sample was made of naive CD4+ T cells sorted from blood. Described subset: CD45RA+ positively selected. The receptor source for this set is a man younger than 35 in good health.

V gene TRBV27 combines with J gene TRBJ1-2; tentative D call: TRBD1 (6 bases). The length of the CDR3 is 12 residues. CDR1 is MNHEY, CDR2 SMNVEV, per germline (reference sequence). V was cut by 6 bases and J by 5 bases, with 10 bases left in between. In DNA, the CDR3 is TGTGCCAGCAGCGACAGGCCTTATGGCTACACCTTC. This encodes CASSDRPYGYTF.

V usage is TRBV7-8 and J usage is TRBJ2-2; D perhaps matches TRBD1 (5 bases). Germline V gene sequence: CDR1 SGHVS, CDR2 FQNEAQ. V lost 6 bases to trimming and J lost 0 bases, with 11 bases between them. The CDR3 loop spans 15 amino acids. In DNA, the CDR3 is TGTGCCAGCAGTTGGGGCTCAGCGAACACCGGGGAGCTGTTTTTT. Protein sequence: CASSWGSANTGELFF.

V is TRBV30 and J is TRBJ2-7; 9 bases match TRBD1. V shed 5 bases and J 4 bases; nucleotides not matched to a gene: 3. The CDR3 totals 12 residues. Germline V gene data show CDR1 as GTSNPN and CDR2 as SVGIG (reference sequence). The CDR3 region is CAWGDRGYEQYF. DNA of the CDR3: TGTGCCTGGGGAGACAGGGGGTACGAGCAGTACTTC.

This chain connects TRBV10-3 to TRBJ1-3; no definite D call. Germline CDR1 reads ENHRY; CDR2 reads SYGVKD. The CDR3 length is 14 residues. Trimming took off 5 bases at V and 1 base at J, with 9 bases between the two ends. The CDR3 is CAISSWGSGNTIYF. DNA of the CDR3: TGTGCCATCAGTTCGTGGGGATCTGGAAACACCATATATTTT.

This rearrangement joins TRBV7-9 to TRBJ1-3; 9 bases are a match to TRBD1. Germline CDR1 reads SEHNR; CDR2 reads FQNEAQ (reference sequence). J was trimmed by 2 bases and V by 5 bases; bases with no gene match: 4. This CDR3 spans 15 amino acids. DNA for the CDR3: TGTGCCAGCAGCAGTTACAGGGGGCCTGGAAACACCATATATTTT. It codes for CASSSYRGPGNTIYF.

The J gene is TRBJ2-2, the V gene TRBV9, with D perhaps assigned TRBD1 or TRBD2 (5 bases each). Germline V gene lookup returns CDR1 SGDLS and CDR2 YYNGEE. V lost 4 bases, J lost 0 bases, and 13 bases lay in between. The CDR3 is 16 amino acids. In DNA, the CDR3 is TGTGCCAGCAGCCCGAGTGGGGGATCGAACACCGGGGAGCTGTTTTTT. Protein: CASSPSGGSNTGELFF.

A remark on this clone: The sample contains more than one DNA sequence encoding this CDR3. The chain employs TRBV30 and TRBJ1-1; D unclear. Germline CDR1 GTSNPN, CDR2 SVGIG (reference sequence). The CDR3 consists of 12 residues. V shed 0 bases and J shed 5 bases, with 7 bases lying between them. CDR3 protein: CAWSVGRTEAFF. Written as DNA, the CDR3 is TGTGCCTGGAGTGTAGGGCGAACTGAAGCTTTCTTT.

V usage is TRBV7-9 and J usage is TRBJ2-5; the match to TRBD2 covers 10 bases. The CDR3 loop spans 15 amino acids. In germline, CDR1 is SEHNR, CDR2 FQNEAQ (reference sequence). The V segment lost 0 bases and the J segment 4 bases; nucleotides outside the gene matches: 2. The CDR3 protein is CASSLALAGAETQYF. CDR3 DNA sequence: TGTGCCAGCAGCTTAGCTCTAGCGGGGGCAGAGACCCAGTACTTC.

This chain links TRBV19 with TRBJ2-7; 11 nucleotides agree with TRBD2. The CDR3 spans 14 residues. CDR1 LNHDA and CDR2 SQIVND come from the germline V gene (reference sequence). V trimming: 6 bases; J trimming: 2 bases; junction bases outside the gene matches: 3. This chain's CDR3 is CASRTSGSTYEQYF. In nucleotides, the CDR3 is TGTGCCAGTAGAACTAGCGGGAGCACCTACGAGCAGTACTTC.

This chain joins TRBV10-3 and TRBJ1-1; 8 bases line up with TRBD1. V lost 0 bases, J lost 5 bases, and 5 bases stayed unmatched. CDR3 size: 15 residues. Germline CDR1 reads ENHRY; CDR2 reads SYGVKD. The CDR3 here is CAISESNRGSTEAFF. The DNA for the CDR3 is TGTGCCATCAGTGAGTCTAACAGGGGGTCAACTGAAGCTTTCTTT.